One and the same sample provided the 17 T cell receptor beta chains below, sequenced in a study of cytomegalovirus exposure and HLA in healthy donors. The study ran its PCR with 60 Vbeta and 13 Jbeta primers. Clones were sequenced by immunoSEQ multiplex PCR, and TCRdb holds only the in-frame ones, with some missing. The profile shows some 120,000 clones, around 77% of them singletons. The sequenced sample consisted of PBMCs. These receptors originate from a man aged 50 or older in good health and CMV-seronegative.

This clone was found once. The rearrangement joins TRBV15 to TRBJ2-7; 8 bases are a match to TRBD2. Germline V gene data show CDR1 as LNHNV and CDR2 as YYDKDF (reference sequence). J lost 3 bases, V lost 0 bases, and 7 bases had no gene match. This CDR3 contains 16 residues. CDR3 coding DNA: TGTGCCACCAGCAGAGATCGGGCAGCGGGAGTCTACGAGCAGTACTTC. Its translation is CATSRDRAAGVYEQYF.

The rearrangement uses TRBV19 and TRBJ1-1; maybe TRBD1 (6 bases). CDR1 LNHDA and CDR2 SQIVND come from the germline V gene (reference sequence). The CDR3 is made up of 14 amino acids. The CDR3 spells CVLWGGRPNTEAFF. Here the CDR3 DNA reads TGTGTCCTCTGGGGGGGCCGTCCTAACACTGAAGCTTTCTTT. Full variable domain (rest looked up from reference TRBV19 and TRBJ1-1): DGGITQSPKYLFRKEGQNVTLSCEQNLNHDAMYWYRQDPGQGLRLIYYSQIVNDFQKGDIAEGYSVSREKKESFPLTVTSAQKNPTAFYLCVLWGGRPNTEAFFGQGTRLTVV.

The chain combines TRBV7-8 with TRBJ2-7; TRBD2 is a possible D gene (5 bases). Between the trimmed V and J ends, which lost 1 base and 0 bases, there was a span of 22 bases. CDR1 and CDR2 from the germline V gene are SGHVS and FQNEAQ. The CDR3 has 19 amino acids. This CDR3 is CASSLVRGQRQRSSYEQYF. DNA of the CDR3: TGTGCCAGCAGCTTAGTTCGGGGTCAGAGACAACGAAGCTCCTACGAGCAGTACTTC.

This clone was detected only a few times. The J gene is TRBJ2-7, the V gene TRBV6-6, with 10 positions matching TRBD1. The J segment lost 3 bases and the V segment lost 6 bases, leaving 11 bases of the junction unmatched. Per germline, CDR1 MNHNY and CDR2 SVGAGI (reference sequence). This CDR3 is built from 16 residues. The CDR3 loop is CASRSPTGGAVYEQYF. CDR3 in DNA: TGTGCCAGCAGGAGTCCGACAGGGGGCGCCGTCTACGAGCAGTACTTC.

V is TRBV10-3 and J is TRBJ2-1; a weak D match, TRBD2 (5 bases). The length of the CDR3 is 11 residues. The V gene lost 8 bases and the J gene lost 7 bases, with 9 bases spanning the gap. Germline CDR1 reads ENHRY; CDR2 reads SYGVKD. CDR3 in DNA: TGTGCCATCGGACGGGGAAATGAGCAGTTCTTC. Translating gives CAIGRGNEQFF.

The chain is built from TRBV28 and TRBJ2-7; 8 bases line up with TRBD2. Germline CDR1 is MDHEN and CDR2 is SYDVKM. V shed 7 bases and J 1 base; nucleotides not matched to a gene: 3. The CDR3 extends over 13 amino acids. The CDR3 region has the DNA TGTGCCAGCACCCCGGGGGGGTCCTACGAGCAGTACTTC. Protein: CASTPGGSYEQYF.

The chain employs TRBV10-3 and TRBJ2-3; 10 bases are a match to TRBD2. CDR1 ENHRY and CDR2 SYGVKD come from the germline V gene. There are 15 residues in the CDR3. V shed 10 bases, J shed 2 bases, and the junction held 9 bases outside the gene matches. CDR3 in amino acids: CATMPSGSTTDTQYF. The CDR3 DNA is TGTGCCACCATGCCTAGCGGGAGCACCACAGATACGCAGTATTTT.

CDR3 region: CATGDRGRNYGYTF. CDR3 bases: TGTGCCACCGGGGACAGGGGACGAAACTATGGCTACACCTTC. The chain carries TRBV15 and TRBJ1-2; 10 nucleotides line up with TRBD1. After removal of 8 bases from V and 2 bases from J, the junction contained 5 bases not matched to a gene. The CDR3 has 14 residues. Germline V CDR1 and CDR2: LNHNV, YYDKDF (reference sequence).

This chain joins TRBV10-2 and TRBJ2-2; 7 bases fit TRBD1. The CDR3 contains 14 residues. Germline loops: CDR1 WSHSY, CDR2 SAAADI. V was pared by 2 bases and J by 5 bases, with 2 bases of the junction left unmatched. CDR3 in DNA: TGCGCCAGCAGTGAGACAGGGGTAACCGGGGAGCTGTTTTTT. This translates into CASSETGVTGELFF.

CDR3 amino acids: CASSITANTEAFF. For the CDR3, the DNA is TGTGCCAGCAGTATCACAGCTAACACTGAAGCTTTCTTT. The J gene is TRBJ1-1, the V gene TRBV28; D is ambiguous. CDR3 size: 13 residues. Trimming pared 5 bases from V and 2 bases from J, leaving 9 bases between. Germline assignment: CDR1 MDHEN and CDR2 SYDVKM.

The V and J genes are TRBV30 and TRBJ2-3, with D perhaps TRBD2 (5 bases). Trimming took off 0 bases at V and 7 bases at J, with 11 bases between the two ends. The CDR3 consists of 13 residues. Germline CDR1 GTSNPN, CDR2 SVGIG (reference sequence). In DNA, the CDR3 is TGTGCCTGGAGTGTTTCGGGGTTGTATACGCAGTATTTT. The encoded protein is CAWSVSGLYTQYF.

The genes are TRBV13 and TRBJ2-3; 7 bases are a match to TRBD1. After removal of 5 bases from V and 6 bases from J, the junction contained 11 bases not matched to a gene. This CDR3 region has 15 residues. Germline V gene data show CDR1 as PRHDT and CDR2 as FYEKMQ (reference sequence). The CDR3 region is CASSPRQGQGDTQYF. The CDR3 nucleotides read TGTGCCAGCAGCCCCCGACAGGGCCAGGGGGATACGCAGTATTTT.

The chain is built from TRBV5-8 and TRBJ1-2; no definite D call. Trimming left V 5 bases short and J 6 bases short, with 14 bases between. The CDR3 length is 13 residues. CDR1 SGHTS and CDR2 YDEGEE come from the germline V gene. CDR3: CASSSRGVDGYTF. The CDR3, as DNA: TGTGCCAGCAGTTCTCGGGGAGTCGATGGCTACACCTTC.

The rearrangement links TRBV7-2 to TRBJ1-2; 7 nucleotides line up with TRBD1. The CDR3 is 15 amino acids. Germline V gene lookup returns CDR1 SGHTA and CDR2 FQGNSA. V gave up 5 bases and J gave up 6 bases; unmatched junction bases: 12. The CDR3 DNA is TGTGCCAGCAGCACAACACCGGGACAGAAACATGGCTACACCTTC. Its protein is CASSTTPGQKHGYTF. Together with reference TRBV7-2 and TRBJ1-2, the CDR3 gives the full variable domain: GAGVSQSPSNKVTEKGKDVELRCDPISGHTALYWYRQSLGQGLEFLIYFQGNSAPDKSGLPSDRFSAERTGGSVSTLTIQRTQQEDSAVYLCASSTTPGQKHGYTFGSGTRLTVV.

The V call is TRBV6-6, the J call TRBJ2-7; a possible D gene is TRBD1 (6 bases). The CDR3 is 13 residues long. Trimming shortened V by 6 bases and J by 4 bases, and 13 bases separated the two germline ends. Germline V gives CDR1 MNHNY, CDR2 SVGAGI (reference sequence). DNA of the CDR3: TGTGCCAGCAGCTCTGGACAGAAGTACGAGCAGTACTTC. This encodes CASSSGQKYEQYF.

V usage is TRBV6-5 and J usage is TRBJ2-5, with 10 positions matching TRBD1. The CDR3 extends over 15 amino acids. Germline values: CDR1 MNHEY, CDR2 SVGAGI. Germline trimming cut 3 bases from V and 7 bases from J; bases unmatched to any gene: 8. In DNA, the CDR3 is TGTGCCAGCAGTTATGGGACAGGGGACGGCGGGACCCAGTACTTC. Amino acids: CASSYGTGDGGTQYF.

The V gene is TRBV4-1, the J gene TRBJ2-7; 7 bases are a match to TRBD1. V was pared by 0 bases and J by 0 bases, with 8 bases of the junction left unmatched. Germline V CDR1 and CDR2: MGHRA, YSYEKL. This CDR3 is built from 17 residues. The CDR3 spells CASSQEDTGALSYEQYF. The DNA for the CDR3 is TGCGCCAGCAGCCAAGAAGACACAGGGGCCCTCTCCTACGAGCAGTACTTC.